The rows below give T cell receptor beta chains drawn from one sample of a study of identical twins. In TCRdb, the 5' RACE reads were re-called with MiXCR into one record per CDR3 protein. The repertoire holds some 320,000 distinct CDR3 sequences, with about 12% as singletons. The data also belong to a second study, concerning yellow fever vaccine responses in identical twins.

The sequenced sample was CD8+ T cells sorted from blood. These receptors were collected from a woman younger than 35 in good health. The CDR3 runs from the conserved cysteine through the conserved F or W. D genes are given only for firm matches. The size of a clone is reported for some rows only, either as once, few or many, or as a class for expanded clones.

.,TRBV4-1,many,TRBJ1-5,TGCGCCAGCAGCCAGGGAAATCAGCCCCAGCATTTT,CASSQGNQPQHF
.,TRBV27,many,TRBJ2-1,TGTGCCAGCGGTAAACTCGGTAGGCAGTTCTTC,CASGKLGRQFF
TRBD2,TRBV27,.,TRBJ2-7,TGTGCCAGCAGTGCACGACTAGCGGCCTCCTCCTACGAGCAGTACTTC,CASSARLAASSYEQYF
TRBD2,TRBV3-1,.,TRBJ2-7,TGTGCCAGCAGCCACCCTCCCGGGAGGGCGCTCGGGATCTACGAGCAGTACTTC,CASSHPPGRALGIYEQYF
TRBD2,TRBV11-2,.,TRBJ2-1,TGTGCCAGCAGCTGGACAACTAGCGGCGATTACAATGAGCAGTTCTTC,CASSWTTSGDYNEQFF
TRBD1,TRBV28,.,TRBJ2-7,TGTGCCAGCAACTCACAGGGGCGCTCCGAGCAGTACTTC,CASNSQGRSEQYF
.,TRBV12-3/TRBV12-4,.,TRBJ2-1,TGTGCCAGCATCTCACCGGCTAGCGCCTACAATGAGCAGTTCTTC,CASISPASAYNEQFF
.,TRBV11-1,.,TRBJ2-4,TGTGCCAGCAGCCCCCTCGGGTACGAAAACATTCAGTACTTC,CASSPLGYENIQYF
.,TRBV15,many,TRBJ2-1,TGTGCCACCAGCAGAGATGGAGGCGGCCAGGATGAGCAGTTCTTC,CATSRDGGGQDEQFF
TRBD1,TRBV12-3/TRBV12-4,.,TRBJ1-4,TGTGCCAGCAGTCGCCTCCGGGACAGTAATGAAAAACTGTTTTTT,CASSRLRDSNEKLFF
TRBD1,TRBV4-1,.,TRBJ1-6,TGCGCCAGCAGCCAAGGGCCGACAGGGGGTGGTTCACCCCTCCACTTT,CASSQGPTGGGSPLHF
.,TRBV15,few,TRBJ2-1,TGTGCCACCAGCAGAGATAATCCGCATGAGCAGTTCTTC,CATSRDNPHEQFF
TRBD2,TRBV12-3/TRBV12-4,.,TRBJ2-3,TGTGCCAGCAGTTTGGCTAGCGGGATTTTTGCCTATACGCAGTATTTT,CASSLASGIFAYTQYF
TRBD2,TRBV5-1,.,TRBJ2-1,TGCGCCAGCAGATTGGGACTAGCGGTAGACAATGAGCAGTTCTTC,CASRLGLAVDNEQFF
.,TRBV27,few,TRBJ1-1,TGTGCCAGCAGTTCCCGGGACACACAGGGAACTGAAGCTTTCTTT,CASSSRDTQGTEAFF
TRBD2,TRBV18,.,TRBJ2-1,TGTGCCAGCGCCGACCAGCCCGAGGTAGCGGGAGCCACCTACAATGAGCAGTTCTTC,CASADQPEVAGATYNEQFF
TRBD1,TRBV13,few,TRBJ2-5,TGTGCCAGCAGCTCCCGGGACAGAACGAATCAAGAGACCCAGTACTTC,CASSSRDRTNQETQYF
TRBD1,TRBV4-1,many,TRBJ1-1,TGCGCCAGCAGCCATCCCGACAGGGGGATGAACACTGAAGCTTTCTTT,CASSHPDRGMNTEAFF
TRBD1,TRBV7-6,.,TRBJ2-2,TGTGCCAGCAGCTTAGCAGGCCCCCGGGACAGGGCCGGGGAGCTGTTTTTT,CASSLAGPRDRAGELFF
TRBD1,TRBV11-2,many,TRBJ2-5,TGTGCCAGCAGCTCGAACCTAGGGACAGTGAGCCAAGAGACCCAGTACTTC,CASSSNLGTVSQETQYF
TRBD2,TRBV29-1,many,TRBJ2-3,TGCAGCGTTGAACCAGCGGGAGAAACAGATACGCAGTATTTT,CSVEPAGETDTQYF
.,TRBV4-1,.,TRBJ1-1,TGCGCCAGCAGCCAAGCAGGGGCCTCTATGAACACTGAAGCTTTCTTT,CASSQAGASMNTEAFF
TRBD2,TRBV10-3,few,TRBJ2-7,TGTGCCATCAGTGAGCCAGCGGGAGGCCCGTCCTACGAGCAGTACTTC,CAISEPAGGPSYEQYF
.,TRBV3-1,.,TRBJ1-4,TGTGCCAGCAGCCAAGAGTTGACAGCTAATGAAAAACTGTTTTTT,CASSQELTANEKLFF
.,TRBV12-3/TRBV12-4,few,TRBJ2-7,TGTGCCAGCAGAGGACAAGACTACGAGCAGTACTTC,CASRGQDYEQYF
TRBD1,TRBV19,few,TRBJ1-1,TGTGCCAGTAGTATTGATGGACAGGGGATGCACACTGAAGCTTTCTTT,CASSIDGQGMHTEAFF
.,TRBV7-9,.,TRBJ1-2,TGTGCCAGCAGCGGGAGAGACAGTAACTATGGCTACACCTTC,CASSGRDSNYGYTF
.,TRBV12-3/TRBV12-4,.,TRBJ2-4,TGTGCCAGCAGTTTTCGCGTGGGGGACATTCAGTACTTC,CASSFRVGDIQYF
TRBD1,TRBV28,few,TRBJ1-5,TGTGCCAGCAGTTCGGGACAGGGCTATCAGCCCCAGCATTTT,CASSSGQGYQPQHF
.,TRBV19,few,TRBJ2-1,TGTGCCACCTCGGACTTTTCCCTCAATGAGCAGTTCTTC,CATSDFSLNEQFF
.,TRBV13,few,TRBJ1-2,TGTGCCAGCAGCTTAGTTTCAGAAGTCGTTGGCTACACCTTC,CASSLVSEVVGYTF
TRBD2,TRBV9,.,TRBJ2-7,TGTGCCAGCAGCCCCCTCGAGGGAGGGTTCTCCTACGAGCAGTACTTC,CASSPLEGGFSYEQYF
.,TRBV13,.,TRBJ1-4,TGTGCCAGCAGCATTGGACGGCCTTATAATGAAAAACTGTTTTTT,CASSIGRPYNEKLFF
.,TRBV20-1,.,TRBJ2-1,TGCAGTGCTAGCTCCGGTACTGATGAGCAGTTCTTC,CSASSGTDEQFF
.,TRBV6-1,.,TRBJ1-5,TGTGCCAGCAGTGAATCTGTCAGACCTGGCAATCAGCCCCAGCATTTT,CASSESVRPGNQPQHF
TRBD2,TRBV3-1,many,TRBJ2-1,TGTGCCAGCAGCTCCCGGGAGGCCCTCTACAATGAGCAGTTCTTC,CASSSREALYNEQFF